This T cell receptor beta chain stems from a study of shared clonotypes between healthy human individuals. Study-level information: Per donor, three plates held CD4 naive cells, three held CD4 memory, two held CD8 naive and one held CD8 memory.

The study's findings and limits: A handful of donors showed sharing of around 5% of naive CD4 clonotypes. Larger richness was generally estimated for naive than memory subsets.

Notes on this clone: Its specificity is unknown.

This CDR3 has 13 residues. Naive-designated CD8 cells lacked CD45RO, were positively enriched for CCR7, and omitted terminally differentiated effector memory CD45RA+ cells. The authors ran the assay at deep level. This table comes from immunoSEQ multiplex PCR, and its TCRdb copy is limited to in-frame clones, with some not included. The sample carries about 2 million clones, roughly 94% recorded once. This sequence joins TRBV21-1 and TRBJ1-5. TRBV21-1 is marked as a pseudogene. This clonotype was obtained from a young man in good health. Material: naive CD8+ T cells sorted from blood. In DNA, the CDR3 is TGTGCCAGCAGCAAAGATTCCCCTAAGCCCCAGCATTTT. This gives the protein CASSKDSPKPQHF.